The entry that follows covers one T cell receptor beta chain sequence. Fulfillment of recently defined diagnostic criteria for definite or probable disease was shown by the patients with Susac syndrome. These data belong to a study of CD8 T cells in Susac syndrome. About the research overall: Within the group of sequenced Susac syndrome patients, roughly six had active disease and eight or nine were in remission.

RNA amounts of roughly 0.45 to 1 ug underwent reverse transcription with random hexamers. Using its own MiXCR run on the immunoSEQ multiplex PCR reads, TCRdb lists one record per CDR3 protein. The sample lists about 190,000 distinct CDR3 sequences; roughly 91% were seen once. The CDR3 length is 17 residues. The V and J ends lost 2 bases and 5 bases, in that order; junction bases with no gene match: 10. Germline V gene sequence: CDR1 LNHNV, CDR2 YYDKDF (reference sequence). Sequenced: CD4+ T cells from PBMCs. The clonotype was recovered from a human donor with Susac syndrome. The rearrangement links TRBV15 to TRBJ1-4, with 8 bases aligning to TRBD1. The CDR3 loop reads CATSRKLDRGLNEKLFF. CDR3 nucleotides: TGTGCCACCAGCAGAAAACTAGACAGGGGTTTAAATGAAAAACTGTTTTTT.